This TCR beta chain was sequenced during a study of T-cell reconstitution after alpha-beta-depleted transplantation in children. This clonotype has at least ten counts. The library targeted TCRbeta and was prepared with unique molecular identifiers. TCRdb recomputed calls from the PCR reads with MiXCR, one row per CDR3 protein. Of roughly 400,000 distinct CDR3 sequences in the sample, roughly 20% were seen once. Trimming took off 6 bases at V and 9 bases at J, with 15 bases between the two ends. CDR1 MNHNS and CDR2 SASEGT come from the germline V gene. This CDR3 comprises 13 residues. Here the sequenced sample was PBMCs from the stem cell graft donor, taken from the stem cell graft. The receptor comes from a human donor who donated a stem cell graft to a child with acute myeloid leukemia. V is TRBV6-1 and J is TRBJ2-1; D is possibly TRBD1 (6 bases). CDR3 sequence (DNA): TGTGCCAGCAGGACCGGACAGAGTTCTGAGCAGTTCTTC. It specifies CASRTGQSSEQFF.